This is a list of T cell receptor beta chains from one sample in a study of tumor-infiltrating lymphocytes in primary liver carcinoma. Via MiXCR, TCRdb re-called the multiplex PCR reads, giving one row per CDR3 protein. The sample lists fewer than 400,000 distinct CDR3 sequences, 65% seen once, with roughly 9% in the top ten. Sequenced: peripheral blood. The origin of the receptors is a man between 35 and 55 years old with primary liver carcinoma and hepatitis B virus infection. Both conserved end residues are trimmed from each CDR3. D genes are given only for firm matches. Size is stated for part of the rows, as once, few or many counts, or as a class when the clone is expanded.

j_call,clone_size,v_call,d_call,cdr3_aa
TRBJ2-1,.,TRBV11-3,TRBD2,DSSQAGVGERF
TRBJ1-4,.,TRBV7-8,.,ASSLAHTILSGEKLF
TRBJ1-1,.,TRBV6-2/TRBV6-3,.,ASSSTHVRTEAF
TRBJ1-3,.,TRBV11-1,.,SSSSTRDYGNIIY
TRBJ2-1,.,TRBV6-5,.,ASSYTLAAYNEQF
TRBJ2-1,.,TRBV28,TRBD1,ASSFTGGSNEQF
TRBJ1-3,.,TRBV30,TRBD1,AWTHNSQGAGNTIY
TRBJ1-1,.,TRBV4-3,.,GSSQDRPTEAF
TRBJ2-5,.,TRBV14,TRBD2,ASSGLAEETQY
TRBJ2-5,.,TRBV5-1,.,ASGFVGKETQY
TRBJ2-1,many,TRBV6-5,.,ASRGNGDHNEQF
TRBJ2-5,.,TRBV7-9,.,ARSQAEYQETQY
TRBJ1-2,.,TRBV5-5,.,ASSQWAGLDGYT
TRBJ2-1,.,TRBV29-1,.,SSEEGVGERF
TRBJ2-2,.,TRBV10-3,TRBD1,AISGAGTGFAGELF
TRBJ2-5,.,TRBV12-5,.,ASATRGETQY
TRBJ2-1,few,TRBV11-2,.,ASSLVVGGEQF
TRBJ2-5,.,TRBV10-3,TRBD1,AISPETGYHETQY
TRBJ2-3,.,TRBV5-1,.,ASSEDLGDTQY
TRBJ1-1,.,TRBV28,TRBD1,ASILGQGNTGAF
TRBJ1-1,.,TRBV11-2,.,ARSLARTANTVAF
TRBJ2-6,.,TRBV6-9,.,TSSQGTREGGANVLT
TRBJ1-2,many,TRBV10-3,TRBD1,ATQTGGSGYGYT
TRBJ2-5,.,TRBV4-1,.,ASSQGPAGQETQY
TRBJ2-1,.,TRBV5-1,.,ARSLGRAFDNEQF
TRBJ2-7,.,TRBV5-6,.,ASSLAGGRVYEQC
TRBJ2-3,.,TRBV5-4,TRBD1,ASRPQGEDAQY
TRBJ2-2,many,TRBV4-2,TRBD1,ASSPLAGQGNTGELF
TRBJ1-2,.,TRBV29-1,.,SVEFPRAYGYT
TRBJ2-5,.,TRBV5-1,TRBD2,ASTGGPQETQY
TRBJ1-5,.,TRBV6-5,.,ASCRTENNQPQH
TRBJ2-2,many,TRBV5-4,TRBD2,ASSRGGALTGELF
TRBJ2-7,.,TRBV11-2,TRBD1,GSSLPGQGKYERY
TRBJ1-2,.,TRBV4-1,.,PSSQSQGLYGYT
TRBJ1-2,.,TRBV5-6,.,ASSLVTGDYA
TRBJ2-3,few,TRBV5-1,TRBD1,ASSLARGNTDTQY
TRBJ2-1,.,TRBV6-2/TRBV6-3,.,ASSATDEEQF
TRBJ2-3,many,TRBV29-1,TRBD1,SGEGQVTDTQY
TRBJ1-2,once,TRBV11-1,TRBD1,ASSEVRGPVGYA
TRBJ1-5,.,TRBV6-2/TRBV6-3,.,ASEGGGCNQPQH
TRBJ1-1,many,TRBV14,.,ASSQVETSEAF
TRBJ1-2,many,TRBV6-1,.,ASSEAQGTFYGYT
TRBJ2-5,few,TRBV11-2,.,ASSLGPSTETQY
TRBJ1-1,once,TRBV11-1,.,ASSFGHTLGTEAF
TRBJ1-1,.,TRBV5-1,.,AGSPAATEGSF
TRBJ2-1,.,TRBV6-2/TRBV6-3,TRBD2,ASSYSGREIDNEHF
TRBJ2-3,.,TRBV7-9,.,ASSFGWDIDTLY
TRBJ2-7,.,TRBV6-5,.,ASRHTNNYEHY
TRBJ2-2,.,TRBV12-3/TRBV12-4,.,ASRPRQRTTGELF
TRBJ2-7,few,TRBV7-9,.,ASSTRQLPYEQY
TRBJ2-1,.,TRBV11-3,TRBD2,ASCLDSGSGDEQL
TRBJ2-5,.,TRBV5-4,TRBD1,ASSLGQGFLETQY
TRBJ2-7,.,TRBV28,.,ASTLTGRDEQY
TRBJ1-1,.,TRBV6-1,.,TSSDLDWNTEAF
TRBJ2-1,.,TRBV28,.,ASSLWGNPNNEQF